Many counts were recorded for the clone carrying this T cell receptor (beta chain). These data come from a study of T-cell memory formation after mild COVID-19. Each CDR3 protein gets one entry after TCRdb re-called the 5' RACE reads with MiXCR. The top ten clones hold roughly 8.3% of a sample with hundreds of thousands of distinct CDR3 sequences, about 22% of them seen once. V was pared by 4 bases and J by 7 bases, with 8 bases of the junction left unmatched. Germline V gene sequence: CDR1 SQVTM, CDR2 ANQGSEA. This CDR3 is 14 amino acids long. The TCR sequence derives from an adult woman who had mild COVID-19 (a few samples of this study predate the infection). Cell type and time point are not known. The chain links TRBV29-1 to TRBJ2-1; TRBD1 matches 9 bases. The sample taken for sequencing was PBMCs or a T cell subset sorted from them (not recorded which). CDR3 sequence: CSVVPRDRANEQFF. For the CDR3, the DNA is TGCAGCGTTGTTCCCCGGGACAGGGCAAATGAGCAGTTCTTC.